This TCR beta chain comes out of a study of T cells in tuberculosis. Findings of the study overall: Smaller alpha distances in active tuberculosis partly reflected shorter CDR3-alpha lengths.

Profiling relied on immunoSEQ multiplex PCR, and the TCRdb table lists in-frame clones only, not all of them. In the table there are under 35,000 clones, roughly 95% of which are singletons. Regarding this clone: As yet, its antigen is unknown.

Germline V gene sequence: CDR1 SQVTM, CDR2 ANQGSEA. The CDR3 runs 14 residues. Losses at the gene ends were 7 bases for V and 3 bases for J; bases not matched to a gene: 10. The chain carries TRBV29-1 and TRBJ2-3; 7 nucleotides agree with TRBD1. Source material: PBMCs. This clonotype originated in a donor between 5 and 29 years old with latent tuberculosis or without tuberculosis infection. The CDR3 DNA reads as TGCAGCGCCGGGACAGCACAACCTACAGATACGCAGTATTTT. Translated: CSAGTAQPTDTQYF.